These 31 T cell receptor beta chains were all obtained from the same sample, sequenced in a study of beta chain features in type 1 diabetes. Expressed TCRB transcripts were sequenced, since all the RNA that had been isolated was reverse transcribed. Clones were sequenced by immunoSEQ multiplex PCR, and TCRdb holds only the in-frame ones, with some missing. Among almost 350,000 clones listed, less than 10% were seen once. The specimen sequenced was central memory CD4+ T cells from blood. All receptors come from a woman younger than 35 in good health.

This clone occurred a few times. The V gene is TRBV5-4, the J gene TRBJ1-1; D not resolved. Trimming took 0 bases from V and 0 from J, leaving 18 bases between them. CDR3 size: 18 residues. From germline, CDR1 is SGHNT and CDR2 YYREEE (reference sequence). Here the CDR3 reads CASSLALNAALMNTEAFF. The CDR3 region has the DNA TGTGCCAGCAGCTTGGCCTTGAACGCGGCCTTGATGAACACTGAAGCTTTCTTT.

This clone was seen more than once but under ten times. The chain links TRBV7-9 to TRBJ2-3, with TRBD2 identical over 10 bases. The CDR3 spans 16 residues. Germline trimming cut 7 bases from V and 2 bases from J; bases unmatched to any gene: 9. In germline, CDR1 is SEHNR, CDR2 FQNEAQ (reference sequence). The CDR3 nucleotides are TGTGCCAGCACTAGCGGGAGCGGTTCAAACACAGATACGCAGTATTTT. Residues: CASTSGSGSNTDTQYF.

This clone was detected only a few times. The V gene is TRBV6-6, the J gene TRBJ2-7; 7 bases are shared with TRBD1. Germline V gene lookup returns CDR1 MNHNY and CDR2 SVGAGI (reference sequence). CDR3 size: 12 residues. Trimming took 5 bases from V and 6 from J; bases not matched to a gene: 4. The CDR3 region has the DNA TGTGCCAGCAGTCGACAGGGTTTCGAGCAGTACTTC. Its translation is CASSRQGFEQYF.

This clone occurred many times. The chain links TRBV14 to TRBJ2-1; 7 bases are shared with TRBD2. From germline, CDR1 is SGHDN and CDR2 FVKESK. This CDR3 region has 15 residues. Trimming took 1 base from V and 6 from J; bases not matched to a gene: 6. Written as DNA, the CDR3 is TGTGCCAGCAGCCAAGCCCGGACTAGAAGCAATGAGCAGTTCTTC. It specifies CASSQARTRSNEQFF.

This clone has only a few counts. The chain links TRBV29-1 to TRBJ2-5; possibly TRBD1 or TRBD2 for D (5 bases each). CDR1 and CDR2 from the germline V gene are SQVTM and ANQGSEA. The CDR3 spans 14 residues. With 6 bases removed from V and 4 bases from J, the gap between germline ends came to 18 bases. The CDR3 spells CSVPVGLEGETQYF. The CDR3 DNA reads as TGCAGCGTCCCCGTGGGGCTAGAGGGAGAGACCCAGTACTTC.

V and J are TRBV27 and TRBJ2-3; weak D call: TRBD1 (5 bases). V lost 3 bases and J 6 bases, leaving 10 bases between the germline ends. Germline assignment: CDR1 MNHEY and CDR2 SMNVEV (reference sequence). There are 13 residues in the CDR3. The CDR3 bases are TGTGCCAGCAGTTTTAGAGCAGGGGATACGCAGTATTTT. It specifies CASSFRAGDTQYF.

A few counts support this clone. The V gene is TRBV4-2, the J gene TRBJ2-3; 8 bases match TRBD2. This CDR3 contains 15 residues. CDR1 and CDR2 from the germline V gene are LGHNA and YNFKEQ. V shed 3 bases and J 3 bases; nucleotides not matched to a gene: 5. This CDR3 is CASSQNPGGTDTQYF. CDR3 bases: TGTGCCAGCAGCCAGAACCCGGGGGGGACAGATACGCAGTATTTT.

This clone was seen only a few times. The chain couples TRBV7-2 to TRBJ2-5; D gene ambiguous. V was shortened by 5 bases and J by 3 bases, with 10 bases between the two germline ends. CDR1 is SGHTA and CDR2 is FQGNSA in the germline V gene. The CDR3 covers 13 residues. CDR3 bases: TGTGCCAGCAGCCCGCATGTAGAAGAGACCCAGTACTTC. Amino acid sequence: CASSPHVEETQYF.

The sample holds a few counts of this clone. The chain employs TRBV7-9 and TRBJ1-1, with 8 bases matching TRBD1. The CDR3 spans 16 residues. Germline CDR1 reads SEHNR; CDR2 reads FQNEAQ (reference sequence). Trimming at V came to 5 bases and at J to 1 base, leaving 9 bases not matched to a gene. CDR3: CASSRQGMSRNTEAFF. The CDR3 bases are TGTGCCAGCAGCCGACAGGGGATGTCGAGGAACACTGAAGCTTTCTTT.

The chain links TRBV18 to TRBJ1-2; TRBD1 matches 10 bases. The CDR3 length is 14 residues. The germline CDR1 and CDR2 sequences are KGHSH and LQKENI. V lost 3 bases, J lost 5 bases, and 3 bases stayed unmatched. This CDR3 is CASSPGQGHYGYTF. DNA for the CDR3: TGTGCCAGCTCACCGGGACAGGGGCATTATGGCTACACCTTC.

This clone turned up a few times. The V gene is TRBV10-3, the J gene TRBJ1-2; the D is unclear. CDR3 size: 12 residues. Germline V lookup: CDR1 ENHRY, CDR2 SYGVKD. V was cut by 6 bases and J by 5 bases, with 10 bases left in between. The chain's CDR3 is CAISPDRYGYTF. In nucleotides, the CDR3 is TGTGCCATCAGCCCCGACCGGTATGGCTACACCTTC.

CDR3: CASSKGESYNEQFF. CDR3 DNA: TGTGCCAGCAGTAAAGGGGAGAGTTACAATGAGCAGTTCTTC. The chain links TRBV27 to TRBJ2-1, with D perhaps assigned TRBD1 or TRBD2 (5 bases each). V was cut by 5 bases and J by 4 bases, with 12 bases left in between. CDR1 and CDR2 (germline): MNHEY, SMNVEV (reference sequence). The CDR3 loop spans 14 amino acids.

This clone appeared many times. The chain is built from TRBV7-9 and TRBJ2-2, with 7 nucleotides matching TRBD1. The V segment lost 4 bases and the J segment 1 base; nucleotides outside the gene matches: 3. The CDR3 has 15 residues. Germline CDR1 reads SEHNR; CDR2 reads FQNEAQ (reference sequence). DNA of the CDR3: TGTGCCAGCAGCTCGACAGGGAGGAACACCGGGGAGCTGTTTTTT. It encodes CASSSTGRNTGELFF.

J is TRBJ2-5 and V is TRBV7-8; TRBD2 matches 11 bases. This CDR3 spans 16 amino acids. Germline V gene lookup returns CDR1 SGHVS and CDR2 FQNEAQ. The junction had 9 bases not matched to a gene; V was cut back by 6 bases and J by 3 bases. This CDR3 is CASSHASSGRKETQYF. The CDR3 DNA sequence: TGTGCCAGCAGTCATGCCTCTAGCGGGAGGAAAGAGACCCAGTACTTC.

This clone was observed a handful of times. Other DNA sequences in this specimen translate into the identical CDR3. J is TRBJ2-7 and V is TRBV20-1; no firm D call. The V gene lost 5 bases and the J gene lost 7 bases, with 12 bases spanning the gap. CDR3 size: 11 residues. The germline V gene encodes CDR1 DFQATT and CDR2 SNEGSKA (reference sequence). The CDR3 nucleotides are TGCAGTGCTTCAAACCTGGGAGAGCAGTACTTC. It codes for CSASNLGEQYF.

This clone has only a few counts. This chain joins TRBV18 and TRBJ2-7, with 7 bases identical to TRBD1. After removal of 5 bases from V and 4 bases from J, the junction contained 14 bases not matched to a gene. Germline assignment: CDR1 KGHSH and CDR2 LQKENI. The CDR3 consists of 16 residues. Here the CDR3 reads CASSSPGTEIPYEQYF. For the CDR3, the DNA is TGTGCCAGCTCATCGCCCGGGACAGAAATACCATACGAGCAGTACTTC.

About this clone: This may stem from a read error, because a much larger clone lies one nucleotide away. Additional DNA sequences in this sample encode the identical CDR3. This chain uses TRBV7-2 with TRBJ2-1, with D maybe TRBD2 (6 bases). The CDR3 is 15 residues long. Germline CDR1 and CDR2: SGHTA and FQGNSA. Trimming pared 0 bases from V and 0 bases from J, leaving 6 bases between. The CDR3 sequence: CASSLAGSSYNEQFF. The CDR3 coding sequence is TGTGCCAGCAGCTTAGCCGGGAGCTCCTACAATGAGCAGTTCTTC.

This clone has a count of ten or more. V gene TRBV5-1 combines with J gene TRBJ2-2; the D is unclear. Trimming took 3 bases from V and 3 from J, leaving 9 bases between them. The germline CDR1 and CDR2 sequences are SGHRS and YFSETQ. CDR3 length equals 14 residues. CDR3 nucleotide sequence: TGCGCCAGCAGCTCGAAACAGTACACCGGGGAGCTGTTTTTT. Protein: CASSSKQYTGELFF.

There are a few counts of this clone. The chain combines TRBV28 with TRBJ2-5; 7 bases match TRBD1. Losses at the gene ends were 6 bases for V and 5 bases for J; bases not matched to a gene: 6. This CDR3 is built from 13 residues. Germline assignment: CDR1 MDHEN and CDR2 SYDVKM. The CDR3 is CASSNTGVETQYF. For the CDR3, the DNA is TGTGCCAGCAGCAATACAGGGGTCGAGACCCAGTACTTC. Looking up the rest from reference TRBV28 and TRBJ2-5 gives the full variable domain: DVKVTQSSRYLVKRTGEKVFLECVQDMDHENMFWYRQDPGLGLRLIYFSYDVKMKEKGDIPEGYSVSREKKERFSLILESASTNQTSMYLCASSNTGVETQYFGPGTRLLVL.

This clone was picked up a small number of times. CDR3 sequence reads: CASSYWDRRIQPQHF. CDR3 DNA: TGTGCCAGCAGTTATTGGGACAGGAGAATTCAGCCCCAGCATTTT. The chain joins TRBV28 to TRBJ1-5; 8 positions match TRBD1. V lost 4 bases to trimming and J lost 6 bases; unmatched junction nucleotides: 8. The V gene's germline CDR1 is MDHEN and CDR2 SYDVKM. This CDR3 region has 15 residues. Using reference TRBV28 and TRBJ1-5 for the parts outside the CDR3, the full variable domain is DVKVTQSSRYLVKRTGEKVFLECVQDMDHENMFWYRQDPGLGLRLIYFSYDVKMKEKGDIPEGYSVSREKKERFSLILESASTNQTSMYLCASSYWDRRIQPQHFGDGTRLSIL.

This clone came up a few times. The chain uses TRBV18 and TRBJ2-2; D uncertain. V was cut by 0 bases and J by 7 bases, with 9 bases left in between. Germline CDR1 KGHSH, CDR2 LQKENI. This CDR3 has 14 residues. The chain's CDR3 is CASSPPSRVGELFF. The CDR3 DNA is TGTGCCAGCTCACCACCCTCACGGGTCGGGGAGCTGTTTTTT.

About this clone: Other DNA sequences in the same sample also yield this CDR3. The chain combines TRBV11-2 with TRBJ2-7; the D gene is possibly TRBD2 (5 bases). The CDR3 has 12 residues. With 5 bases removed from V and 4 bases from J, the gap between germline ends came to 9 bases. Germline V gives CDR1 SGHAT, CDR2 FQNNGV. The CDR3 region is CASSQGGYEQYF. Written as DNA, the CDR3 is TGTGCCAGCAGCCAAGGAGGTTACGAGCAGTACTTC.

The rearrangement uses TRBV28 and TRBJ2-2, with 8 bases identical to TRBD1. The germline V gene has CDR1 MDHEN and CDR2 SYDVKM. Trimming took 4 bases from V and 5 from J; bases not matched to a gene: 9. The CDR3 runs to 16 residues. The CDR3 nucleotides read TGTGCCAGCAGTTCAAACGGACAGGGCTTGACCGGGGAGCTGTTTTTT. Translation gives CASSSNGQGLTGELFF.

CDR3 loop: CASSLQLQGVAFF. CDR3 nucleotide sequence: TGTGCCAGCAGCTTACAACTCCAGGGGGTAGCTTTCTTT. The V gene is TRBV7-9, the J gene TRBJ1-1; 7 bases match TRBD1. From germline, CDR1 is SEHNR and CDR2 FQNEAQ (reference sequence). The CDR3 spans 13 residues. V gave up 2 bases and J gave up 10 bases; unmatched junction bases: 7.

In this sample, this clone turned up a few times. V is TRBV6-5 and J is TRBJ2-2; 10 positions agree with TRBD2. The CDR3 is made up of 14 amino acids. CDR1 and CDR2 from the germline V gene are MNHEY and SVGAGI. V dropped 6 bases and J dropped 8; count of bases not matched to a gene: 6. CDR3 region: CASSLAGARGELFF. CDR3 coding DNA: TGTGCCAGCAGCCTAGCGGGAGCACGGGGGGAGCTGTTTTTT.

The chain links TRBV28 to TRBJ2-7, with 9 bases lining up with TRBD1. Unmatched junction bases numbered 11, after V lost 5 bases and J lost 9 bases. Germline CDR1 and CDR2: MDHEN and SYDVKM. The CDR3 runs to 14 residues. The CDR3 DNA reads TGTGCCAGCAGTGTTGGACAGGGGACGAAGGGGCAGTACTTC. It specifies CASSVGQGTKGQYF.

This chain links TRBV10-3 with TRBJ1-4, with 7 bases that match TRBD1. The CDR3 covers 13 residues. Germline V gene sequence: CDR1 ENHRY, CDR2 SYGVKD. V shed 9 bases and J 5 bases; nucleotides not matched to a gene: 6. CDR3 region: CAMTGTANEKLFF. The CDR3 coding sequence is TGTGCCATGACAGGGACAGCCAATGAAAAACTGTTTTTT.

This clone was seen a handful of times. The J gene is TRBJ1-1, the V gene TRBV5-4, with TRBD1 matching over 7 bases. The CDR3 extends over 17 amino acids. V gave up 1 base and J gave up 4 bases; unmatched junction bases: 13. Germline V gives CDR1 SGHNT, CDR2 YYREEE (reference sequence). Here the CDR3 DNA reads TGTGCCAGCAGCTTGATGACAGGGCCCCTATTCGGCACTGAAGCTTTCTTT. The encoded protein is CASSLMTGPLFGTEAFF.

This clone was seen a few times. The chain recombines TRBV4-3 with TRBJ2-7; D is perhaps TRBD1 (5 bases). The CDR3 runs to 14 residues. Germline V CDR1 and CDR2: LGHNA, YSLEER. Trimming removed 1 base from V and 4 bases from J, with 11 bases in between. The CDR3 spells CASSQGLTGYEQYF. CDR3 DNA sequence: TGCGCCAGCAGCCAAGGGCTCACAGGTTACGAGCAGTACTTC.

This clone was found a few times. The chain employs TRBV27 and TRBJ2-7, with 7 bases identical to TRBD2. CDR1 MNHEY and CDR2 SMNVEV come from the germline V gene (reference sequence). The CDR3 has 15 amino acids. V shed 8 bases and J 2 bases; nucleotides not matched to a gene: 12. DNA of the CDR3: TGTGCCAGCTTCACGGGGGGAGCGGCCCCCTACGAGCAGTACTTC. This encodes CASFTGGAAPYEQYF.

This clone was found many times. The V and J genes are TRBV19 and TRBJ1-1; D ambiguous. The CDR3 contains 13 residues. Germline CDR1 LNHDA, CDR2 SQIVND (reference sequence). The ends were cut back, 5 bases at V and 7 bases at J, with 14 bases in the middle. The CDR3 reads CASSRAGGLEAFF. The CDR3 nucleotides are TGTGCCAGTAGTCGGGCCGGCGGGCTTGAAGCTTTCTTT. The whole variable domain, remainder taken from reference TRBV19 and TRBJ1-1, is DGGITQSPKYLFRKEGQNVTLSCEQNLNHDAMYWYRQDPGQGLRLIYYSQIVNDFQKGDIAEGYSVSREKKESFPLTVTSAQKNPTAFYLCASSRAGGLEAFFGQGTRLTVV.